The next 18 T cell receptor beta chains were all read from a single sample in a study of OX40 agonist ivuxolimab in advanced cancers. TCRdb's copy holds only in-frame clones and misses some; the assay was immunoSEQ multiplex PCR. The data hold more than 50,000 clones, with around 87% observed a single time. Sequencing used CD4+ or CD8+ T cells sorted from blood, obtained in a trial of the OX40 agonist ivuxolimab. These receptors were obtained from an adult with an advanced solid tumor such as melanoma, head and neck, liver or kidney cancer.

The sample holds one count of this clone. This chain connects TRBV6-1 to TRBJ1-3, with 8 positions matching TRBD1. The CDR3 is 15 amino acids. The V and J ends lost 7 bases and 2 bases, in that order; junction bases with no gene match: 7. CDR1 is MNHNS, CDR2 SASEGT, per germline. DNA for the CDR3: TGTGCCAGCACTAGACAGGGGAGGGCTGGAAACACCATATATTTT. It is translated as CASTRQGRAGNTIYF.

Points on this clone: An end of the junction does not agree with germline; a read error may underlie this. The genes are TRBV28 and TRBJ1-1; the D is unclear. Germline V gives CDR1 MDHEN, CDR2 SYDVKM. This CDR3 spans 15 amino acids. In nucleotides, the CDR3 is TGTGCCAGCGCAAAAATCCCGGGCCGGAACCCTGAAGCTTTCTTT. This gives the protein CASAKIPGRNPEAFF. Full variable domain (remainder filled in from reference TRBV28 and TRBJ1-1): DVKVTQSSRYLVKRTGEKVFLECVQDMDHENMFWYRQDPGLGLRLIYFSYDVKMKEKGDIPEGYSVSREKKERFSLILESASTNQTSMYLCASAKIPGRNPEAFFGQGTRLTVV.

The chain employs TRBV28 and TRBJ2-6, with 8 bases lining up with TRBD1. CDR1 is MDHEN and CDR2 is SYDVKM in the germline V gene. The CDR3 is 17 amino acids. With 6 bases clipped from V and 4 bases from J, the junction kept 11 bases outside the gene matches. The CDR3 DNA reads TGTGCCAGCAGGCTGACAAGCAGGGGGCGCGGGGCCAACGTCCTGACTTTC. Its protein is CASRLTSRGRGANVLTF.

J is TRBJ2-3 and V is TRBV5-1; the D gene is possibly TRBD2 (5 bases). Per germline, CDR1 SGHRS and CDR2 YFSETQ. CDR3 length: 13 amino acids. Trimming removed 1 base from V and 3 bases from J, with 6 bases in between. CDR3 sequence: CASSLTRTDTQYF. CDR3 sequence (DNA): TGCGCCAGCAGCTTGACTAGGACAGATACGCAGTATTTT.

The gene calls are TRBV28 and TRBJ2-7, with 11 bases that match TRBD2. CDR1 is MDHEN and CDR2 is SYDVKM in the germline V gene. After removal of 5 bases from V and 3 bases from J, the junction contained 9 bases not matched to a gene. This CDR3 contains 16 residues. The CDR3 bases are TGTGCCAGCAGTCTCCGTGGTAGCGGGAGGGTCTACGAGCAGTACTTC. Amino acid sequence: CASSLRGSGRVYEQYF.

The chain couples TRBV7-9 to TRBJ2-7; weak D call: TRBD2 (7 bases). Germline CDR1 is SEHNR and CDR2 is FQNEAQ (reference sequence). V shed 3 bases and J shed 3 bases, with 18 bases lying between them. The CDR3 is 16 amino acids. CDR3 DNA: TGTGCCAGCAGCTTCGGGGGGCAGGGCGGCTACTACGAGCAGTACGTC. Translated, it gives CASSFGGQGGYYEQYV.

V gene TRBV7-2 combines with J gene TRBJ1-4; the D is unclear. The germline V gene encodes CDR1 SGHTA and CDR2 FQGNSA. This CDR3 comprises 17 residues. The ends were cut back, 8 bases at V and 0 bases at J, with 19 bases in the middle. For the CDR3, the DNA is TGTGCCAGCCGTCTAACGGCTTACCCCGCAACTAATGAAAAACTGTTTTTT. This translates into CASRLTAYPATNEKLFF.

Here the CDR3 reads CASSPRQVGTGELFF. CDR3 DNA: TGTGCCAGTAGTCCAAGACAGGTGGGCACCGGGGAGCTGTTTTTT. The rearrangement links TRBV19 to TRBJ2-2; D might be TRBD1 (6 bases). The germline V gene encodes CDR1 LNHDA and CDR2 SQIVND (reference sequence). V lost 5 bases and J lost 4, with 14 bases in between. CDR3 length equals 15 residues. The full variable domain, its missing parts supplied by reference TRBV19 and TRBJ2-2, is DGGITQSPKYLFRKEGQNVTLSCEQNLNHDAMYWYRQDPGQGLRLIYYSQIVNDFQKGDIAEGYSVSREKKESFPLTVTSAQKNPTAFYLCASSPRQVGTGELFFGEGSRLTVL.

V gene TRBV18 combines with J gene TRBJ2-1; D might be TRBD2 (5 bases). The CDR3 covers 13 residues. The V end lost 0 bases, the J end lost 7 bases, and 7 bases lay between the germline ends. CDR1 is KGHSH and CDR2 is LQKENI in the germline V gene. The CDR3 here is CASSPPGGNEQFF. For the CDR3, the DNA is TGTGCCAGCTCACCACCGGGCGGGAATGAGCAGTTCTTC. Full variable domain (missing parts from reference TRBV18 and TRBJ2-1): NAGVMQNPRHLVRRRGQEARLRCSPMKGHSHVYWYRQLPEEGLKFMVYLQKENIIDESGMPKERFSAEFPKEGPSILRIQQVVRGDSAAYFCASSPPGGNEQFFGPGTRLTVL.

The chain has TRBV11-2 and TRBJ1-4; D may be TRBD1 (6 bases). The V gene's germline CDR1 is SGHAT and CDR2 FQNNGV. There are 16 residues in the CDR3. V was clipped by 2 bases and J by 5 bases, with 15 bases between them. CDR3 region: CASSLNRTVGNEKLFF. The CDR3 coding sequence is TGTGCCAGCAGCTTAAACCGGACAGTGGGGAATGAAAAACTGTTTTTT.

The chain uses TRBV28 and TRBJ1-2, with D uncertain. The CDR3 extends over 13 amino acids. V lost 5 bases, J lost 2 bases, and 9 bases lay in between. Germline V CDR1 and CDR2: MDHEN, SYDVKM. CDR3 protein: CASSRSVNYGYTF. Here the CDR3 DNA reads TGTGCCAGCAGTAGATCGGTCAACTATGGCTACACCTTC.

The chain employs TRBV18 and TRBJ2-3; TRBD1 or TRBD2 may be the D gene (5 bases each). V was clipped by 6 bases and J by 5 bases, with 18 bases between them. The germline gives CDR1 KGHSH, CDR2 LQKENI. The CDR3 has 15 residues. CDR3 nucleotide sequence: TGTGCCAGCTCCACCGGGACCCAACGGATAGATACGCAGTATTTT. It specifies CASSTGTQRIDTQYF.

In its sample, this clone was seen once. The V call is TRBV6-5, the J call TRBJ1-6; 10 nucleotides agree with TRBD1. CDR3 size: 14 residues. Germline-derived CDR1 and CDR2 are MNHEY and SVGAGI. Trimming removed 2 bases from V and 10 bases from J; junction bases left unmatched: 2. CDR3 DNA: TGTGCCAGCAGTTACGACAGGGGGCTCTCACCCCTCCACTTT. It encodes CASSYDRGLSPLHF.

This clone occurred a few times. The chain carries TRBV6-6 and TRBJ2-5, with D perhaps matching TRBD2 (7 bases). V was clipped by 2 bases and J by 6 bases, with 19 bases between them. Germline V gene data show CDR1 as MNHNY and CDR2 as SVGAGI (reference sequence). This CDR3 has 16 residues. CDR3 DNA: TGTGCCAGCAGTTACGGGGGGGGCCTCTTCTTAAAGACCCAGTACTTC. Translation: CASSYGGGLFLKTQYF.

This clone was found a few times. Here the CDR3 DNA reads TGTGCCAGCACGTTCGGGGCATGGCCGAACACTGAAGCTTTCTTT. Residues: CASTFGAWPNTEAFF. The J gene is TRBJ1-1, the V gene TRBV28; possibly TRBD1 for D (5 bases). Trimming left V 7 bases short and J 1 base short, with 16 bases between. The CDR3 is 15 residues long. Per germline, CDR1 MDHEN and CDR2 SYDVKM.

V gene TRBV28 combines with J gene TRBJ1-3; 12 nucleotides agree with TRBD1. Germline values: CDR1 MDHEN, CDR2 SYDVKM. This CDR3 is built from 15 residues. Trimming took 5 bases from V and 4 from J; bases not matched to a gene: 3. CDR3 region: CASSRGTGGGNTIYF. The CDR3 DNA follows: TGTGCCAGCAGTCGTGGGACAGGGGGCGGAAACACCATATATTTT.

The chain's CDR3 is CASSHRPGVADTQYF. The CDR3 bases are TGTGCCAGCAGCCACAGGCCGGGGGTGGCAGATACGCAGTATTTT. The chain carries TRBV11-3 and TRBJ2-3, with D maybe TRBD2 (6 bases). This CDR3 is built from 15 residues. Trimming shortened V by 5 bases and J by 4 bases, and 16 bases separated the two germline ends. Germline V gene data show CDR1 as SGHNT and CDR2 as YENEEA.

The V and J genes are TRBV5-1 and TRBJ2-3; D remains ambiguous. The CDR3 is 13 amino acids. The germline V gene encodes CDR1 SGHRS and CDR2 YFSETQ. The V end lost 7 bases, the J end lost 0 bases, and 9 bases lay between the germline ends. This CDR3 is CASSTGSTDTQYF. As DNA, the CDR3 is TGCGCCAGCTCGACGGGTAGCACAGATACGCAGTATTTT.